The T cell receptor beta chain described here comes from a study of CD8+ T cells in alopecia areata. RNA extraction was followed by reverse transcription into cDNA, which acted as the sequencing template. TCRdb's table, derived via immunoSEQ multiplex PCR, lists solely in-frame clones and lacks some. The sample carries more than 150,000 clones, about 50% recorded once. In this sample, this clone turned up a few times. The CDR3 consists of 15 residues. Germline V lookup: CDR1 SGHTA, CDR2 FQGNSA. The germline V and J ends were trimmed by 5 bases and 0 bases, with 13 bases remaining between them. The input for sequencing was CD8+ T cells sorted from blood, taken at week 0. The V call is TRBV7-2, the J call TRBJ2-5; D is unresolved. The sequence was obtained from a human donor with alopecia areata. CDR3 region: CASSSTWEYQETQYF. CDR3 coding DNA: TGTGCCAGCAGCAGCACGTGGGAATACCAAGAGACCCAGTACTTC. Looking up the rest from reference TRBV7-2 and TRBJ2-5 gives the full variable domain: GAGVSQSPSNKVTEKGKDVELRCDPISGHTALYWYRQSLGQGLEFLIYFQGNSAPDKSGLPSDRFSAERTGGSVSTLTIQRTQQEDSAVYLCASSSTWEYQETQYFGPGTRLLVL.